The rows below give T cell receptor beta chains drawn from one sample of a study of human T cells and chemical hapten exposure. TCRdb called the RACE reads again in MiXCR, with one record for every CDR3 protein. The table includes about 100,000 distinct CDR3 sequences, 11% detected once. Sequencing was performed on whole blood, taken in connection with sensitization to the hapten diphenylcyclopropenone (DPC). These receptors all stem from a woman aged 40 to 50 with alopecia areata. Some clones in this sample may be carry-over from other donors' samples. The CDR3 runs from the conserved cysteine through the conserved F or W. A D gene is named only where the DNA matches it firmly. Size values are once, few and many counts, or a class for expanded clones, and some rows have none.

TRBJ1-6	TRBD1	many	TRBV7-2	CASSPRQGTNSPLHF	TGTGCCAGCAGCCCTCGACAGGGAACTAATTCACCCCTCCACTTT
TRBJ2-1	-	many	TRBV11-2	CASSTGTLYNEQFF	TGTGCCAGCAGCACCGGGACTTTGTACAATGAGCAGTTCTTC
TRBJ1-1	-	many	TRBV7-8	CASSGGGNTEAFF	TGTGCCAGCAGCGGCGGGGGGAACACTGAAGCTTTCTTT
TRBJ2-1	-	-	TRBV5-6	CASSLRSTREQFF	TGTGCCAGCAGCTTGAGGTCCACAAGGGAGCAGTTCTTC
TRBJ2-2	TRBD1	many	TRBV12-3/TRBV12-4	CASSLFGTGAQELFF	TGTGCCAGCAGTTTATTTGGGACAGGGGCCCAAGAGCTGTTTTTT
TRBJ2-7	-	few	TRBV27	CASSLSGVGYEQYF	TGTGCCAGCAGTTTATCAGGGGTAGGCTACGAGCAGTACTTC
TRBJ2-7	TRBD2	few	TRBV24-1	CAIPKRESYEQYF	TGTGCCATTCCTAAGCGGGAGTCCTACGAGCAGTACTTC
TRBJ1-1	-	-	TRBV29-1	CSVERGPYEAFF	TGCAGCGTTGAGAGGGGTCCCTATGAAGCTTTCTTT
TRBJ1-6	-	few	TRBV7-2	CASSLGFADYNSPLHF	TGTGCCAGCAGCTTAGGTTTCGCAGATTATAATTCACCCCTCCACTTT
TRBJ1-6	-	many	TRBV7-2	CASSLVGPSPLHF	TGTGCCAGCAGCTTAGTGGGCCCTTCACCCCTCCACTTT
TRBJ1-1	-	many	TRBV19	CASSITGNSNTEAFF	TGTGCCAGTAGTATTACCGGAAACTCAAACACTGAAGCTTTCTTT
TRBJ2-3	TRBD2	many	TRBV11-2	CASSPGLAGGWTNTQYF	TGTGCCAGCAGCCCGGGACTAGCGGGAGGATGGACGAATACGCAGTATTTT
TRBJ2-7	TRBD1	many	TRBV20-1	CSARPDRVGEQYF	TGCAGTGCTAGACCTGACAGGGTGGGCGAGCAGTACTTC
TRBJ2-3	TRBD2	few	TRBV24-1	CATSDSQAGFTDTQYF	TGTGCCACCAGTGATTCTCAAGCGGGGTTCACAGATACGCAGTATTTT
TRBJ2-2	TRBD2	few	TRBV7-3	CASSLLRGDTGELFF	TGTGCCAGCAGCTTACTGCGGGGGGACACCGGGGAGCTGTTTTTT
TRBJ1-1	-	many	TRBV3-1	CASSSVLGGTEAFF	TGTGCCAGCAGCTCGGTCCTCGGCGGGACTGAAGCTTTCTTT
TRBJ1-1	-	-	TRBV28	CASSPTGLRTEAFF	TGTGCCAGCAGCCCCACAGGGCTAAGGACTGAAGCTTTCTTT
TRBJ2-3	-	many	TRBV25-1	CASSESGSTDTQYF	TGTGCCAGCAGTGAATCCGGTAGCACAGATACGCAGTATTTT
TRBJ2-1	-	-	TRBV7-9	CASSSLAPRGDEQFF	TGTGCCAGCAGCTCATTAGCACCCCGGGGCGATGAGCAGTTCTTC
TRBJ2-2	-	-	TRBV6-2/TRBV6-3	CACSTNTGELFF	TGTGCCTGCAGTACCAACACCGGGGAGCTGTTTTTT
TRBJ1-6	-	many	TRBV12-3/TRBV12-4	CASSARGGTYNSPLHF	TGTGCCAGCAGTGCCCGGGGGGGCACCTATAATTCACCCCTCCACTTT
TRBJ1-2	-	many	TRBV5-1	CASSLEGLHYGYTF	TGCGCCAGCAGCTTGGAGGGACTCCACTATGGCTACACCTTC
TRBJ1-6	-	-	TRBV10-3	CAISEVGSPLHF	TGTGCCATCAGTGAAGTAGGATCACCCCTCCACTTT
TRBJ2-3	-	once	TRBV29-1	CSVEESTDTQYF	TGCAGCGTTGAGGAGAGCACAGATACGCAGTATTTT
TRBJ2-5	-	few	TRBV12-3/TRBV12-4	CASSLVWGGTQYF	TGTGCCAGCAGTTTAGTTTGGGGAGGGACCCAGTACTTC
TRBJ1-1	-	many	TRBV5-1	CASGDTLNTEAFF	TGCGCCAGCGGCGACACATTGAACACTGAAGCTTTCTTT
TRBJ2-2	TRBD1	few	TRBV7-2	CASTRTGDTGELFF	TGTGCCAGCACCCGAACAGGGGACACCGGGGAGCTGTTTTTT